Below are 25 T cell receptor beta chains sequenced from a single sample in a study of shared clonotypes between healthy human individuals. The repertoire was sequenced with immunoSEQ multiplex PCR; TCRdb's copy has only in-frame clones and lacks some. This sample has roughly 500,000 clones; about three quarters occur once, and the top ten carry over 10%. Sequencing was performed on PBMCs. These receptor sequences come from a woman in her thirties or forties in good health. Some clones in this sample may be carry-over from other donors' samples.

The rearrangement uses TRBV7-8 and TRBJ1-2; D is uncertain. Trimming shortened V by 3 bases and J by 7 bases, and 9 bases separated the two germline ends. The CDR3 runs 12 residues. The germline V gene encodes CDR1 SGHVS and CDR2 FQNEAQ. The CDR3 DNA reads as TGTGCCAGCAGCTTGGGAGTGGGTGGCTACACCTTC. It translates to CASSLGVGGYTF.

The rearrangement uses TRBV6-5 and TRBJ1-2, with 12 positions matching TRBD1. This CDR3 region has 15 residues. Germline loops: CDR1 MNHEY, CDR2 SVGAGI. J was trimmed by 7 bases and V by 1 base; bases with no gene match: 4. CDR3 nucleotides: TGTGCCAGCAGTTACTTGGGACAGGGGGCGGGTGGCTACACCTTC. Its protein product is CASSYLGQGAGGYTF.

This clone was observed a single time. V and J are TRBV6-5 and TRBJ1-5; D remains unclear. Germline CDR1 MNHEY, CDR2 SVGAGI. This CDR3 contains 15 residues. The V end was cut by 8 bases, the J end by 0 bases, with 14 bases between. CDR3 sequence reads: CASSSRINSNQPQHF. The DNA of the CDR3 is TGTGCCAGCTCCTCTCGCATTAATAGCAATCAGCCCCAGCATTTT.

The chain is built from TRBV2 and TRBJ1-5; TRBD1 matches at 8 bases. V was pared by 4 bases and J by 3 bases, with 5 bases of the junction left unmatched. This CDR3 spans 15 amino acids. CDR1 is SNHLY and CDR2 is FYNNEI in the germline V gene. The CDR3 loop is CASSADRGANQPQHF. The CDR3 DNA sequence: TGTGCCAGCAGTGCCGACAGGGGTGCCAATCAGCCCCAGCATTTT.

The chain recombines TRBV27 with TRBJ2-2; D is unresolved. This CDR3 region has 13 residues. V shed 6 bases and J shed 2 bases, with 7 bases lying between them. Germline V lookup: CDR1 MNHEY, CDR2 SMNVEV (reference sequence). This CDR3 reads CASRDRNTGELFF. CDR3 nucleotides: TGTGCCAGCAGGGACCGAAACACCGGGGAGCTGTTTTTT.

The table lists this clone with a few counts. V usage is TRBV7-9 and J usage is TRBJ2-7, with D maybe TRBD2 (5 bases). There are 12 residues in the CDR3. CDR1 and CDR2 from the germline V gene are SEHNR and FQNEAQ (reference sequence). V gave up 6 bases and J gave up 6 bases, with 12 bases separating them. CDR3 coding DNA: TGTGCCAGCAGAGTCGGGGAATCCGAGCAGTACTTC. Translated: CASRVGESEQYF.

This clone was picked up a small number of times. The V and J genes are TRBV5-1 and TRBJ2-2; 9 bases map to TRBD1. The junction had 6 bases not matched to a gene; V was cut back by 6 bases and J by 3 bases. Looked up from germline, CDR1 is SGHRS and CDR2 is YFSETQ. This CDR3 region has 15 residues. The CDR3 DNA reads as TGCGCCAGCACTATCACAGGGGGCTACACCGGGGAGCTGTTTTTT. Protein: CASTITGGYTGELFF.

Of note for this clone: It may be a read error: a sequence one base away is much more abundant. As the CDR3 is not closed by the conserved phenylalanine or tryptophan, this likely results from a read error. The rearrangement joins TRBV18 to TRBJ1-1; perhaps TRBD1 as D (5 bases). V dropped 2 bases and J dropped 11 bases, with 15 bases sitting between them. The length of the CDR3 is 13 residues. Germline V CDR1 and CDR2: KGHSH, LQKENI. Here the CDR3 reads CASSPRGGVSAFL. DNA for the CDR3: TGTGCCAGCTCACCAAGGGGCGGGGTTTCGGCTTTCCTT.

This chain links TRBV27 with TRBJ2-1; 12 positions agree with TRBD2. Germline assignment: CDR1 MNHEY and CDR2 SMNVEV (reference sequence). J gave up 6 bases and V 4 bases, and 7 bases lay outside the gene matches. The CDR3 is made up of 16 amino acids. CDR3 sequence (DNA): TGTGCCAGCAGTTCTCCGCGACTAGCGGGAGTCAATGAGCAGTTCTTC. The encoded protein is CASSSPRLAGVNEQFF.

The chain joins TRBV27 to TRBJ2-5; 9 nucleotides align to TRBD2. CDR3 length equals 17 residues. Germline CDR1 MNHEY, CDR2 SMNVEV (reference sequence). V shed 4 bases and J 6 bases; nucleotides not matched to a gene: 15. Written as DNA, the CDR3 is TGTGCCAGCAGTTCCGCCCTTGGGCGGGAGGGTCACCAGACCCAGTACTTC. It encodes CASSSALGREGHQTQYF.

CDR3 in DNA: TGTGCCAGCTCACCACCCCTGGGGAAAGGGAACTCTGGGGCCAACGTCCTGACTTTC. Its translation is CASSPPLGKGNSGANVLTF. The chain is built from TRBV18 and TRBJ2-6; D gene unclear. With 0 bases removed from V and 0 bases from J, the gap between germline ends came to 15 bases. The CDR3 length is 19 residues. Germline V CDR1 and CDR2: KGHSH, LQKENI.

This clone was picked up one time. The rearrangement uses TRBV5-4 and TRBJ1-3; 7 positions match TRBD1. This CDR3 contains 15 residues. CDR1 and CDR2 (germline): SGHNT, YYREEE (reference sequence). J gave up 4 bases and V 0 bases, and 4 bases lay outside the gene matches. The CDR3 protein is CASSLDRGRGNTIYF. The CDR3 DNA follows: TGTGCCAGCAGCTTGGACAGGGGCAGGGGAAACACCATATATTTT.

The CDR3 nucleotides read TGTGCCAGAGGGACAAGGACTGAAGCTTTCTTT. Amino acid sequence: CARGTRTEAFF. The chain joins TRBV2 to TRBJ1-1; TRBD1 might be the D (6 bases). The germline V gene encodes CDR1 SNHLY and CDR2 FYNNEI. V lost 9 bases, J lost 5 bases, and 10 bases lay in between. This CDR3 has 11 amino acids.

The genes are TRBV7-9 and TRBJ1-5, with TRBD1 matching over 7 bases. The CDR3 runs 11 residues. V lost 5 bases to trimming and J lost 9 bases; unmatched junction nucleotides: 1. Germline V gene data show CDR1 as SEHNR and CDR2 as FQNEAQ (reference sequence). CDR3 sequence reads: CASSPGGPQHF. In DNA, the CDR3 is TGTGCCAGCAGCCCAGGGGGGCCCCAGCATTTT. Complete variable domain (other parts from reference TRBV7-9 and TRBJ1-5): DTGVSQNPRHKITKRGQNVTFRCDPISEHNRLYWYRQTLGQGPEFLTYFQNEAQLEKSRLLSDRFSAERPKGSFSTLEIQRTEQGDSAMYLCASSPGGPQHFGDGTRLSIL.

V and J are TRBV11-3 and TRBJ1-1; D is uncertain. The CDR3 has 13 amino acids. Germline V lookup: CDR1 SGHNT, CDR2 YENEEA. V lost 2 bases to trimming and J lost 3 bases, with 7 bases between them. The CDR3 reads CASSLMKDTEAFF. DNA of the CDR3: TGTGCCAGCAGCTTAATGAAGGACACTGAAGCTTTCTTT.

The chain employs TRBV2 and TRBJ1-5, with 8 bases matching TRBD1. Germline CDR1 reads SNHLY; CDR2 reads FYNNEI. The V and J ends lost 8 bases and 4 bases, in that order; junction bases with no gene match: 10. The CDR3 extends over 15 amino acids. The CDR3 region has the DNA TGTGCCAGCGGAAAAGACAGGGGAGGTAATCAGCCCCAGCATTTT. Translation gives CASGKDRGGNQPQHF. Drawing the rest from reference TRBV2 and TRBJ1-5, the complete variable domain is EPEVTQTPSHQVTQMGQEVILRCVPISNHLYFYWYRQILGQKVEFLVSFYNNEISEKSEIFDDQFSVERPDGSNFTLKIRSTKLEDSAMYFCASGKDRGGNQPQHFGDGTRLSIL.

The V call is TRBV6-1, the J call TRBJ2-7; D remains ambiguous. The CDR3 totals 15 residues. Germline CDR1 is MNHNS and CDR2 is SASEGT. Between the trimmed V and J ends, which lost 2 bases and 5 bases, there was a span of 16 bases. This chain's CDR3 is CASSEIGPNVDEQYF. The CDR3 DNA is TGTGCCAGCAGTGAAATTGGTCCGAATGTCGACGAGCAGTACTTC.

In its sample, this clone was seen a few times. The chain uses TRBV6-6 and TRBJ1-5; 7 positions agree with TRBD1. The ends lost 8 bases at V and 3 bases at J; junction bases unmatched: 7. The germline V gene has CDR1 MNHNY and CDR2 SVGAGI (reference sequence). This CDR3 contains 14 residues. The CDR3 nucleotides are TGTGCCAGCGGGCGGACAGGAGTCAATCAGCCCCAGCATTTT. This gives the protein CASGRTGVNQPQHF.

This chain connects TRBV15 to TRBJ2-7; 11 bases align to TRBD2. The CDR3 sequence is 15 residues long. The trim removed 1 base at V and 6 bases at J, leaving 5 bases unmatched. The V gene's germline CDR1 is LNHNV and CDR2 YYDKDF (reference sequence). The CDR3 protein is CATSRVLAGVGEQYF. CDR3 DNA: TGTGCCACCAGCAGAGTACTAGCGGGAGTGGGCGAGCAGTACTTC.

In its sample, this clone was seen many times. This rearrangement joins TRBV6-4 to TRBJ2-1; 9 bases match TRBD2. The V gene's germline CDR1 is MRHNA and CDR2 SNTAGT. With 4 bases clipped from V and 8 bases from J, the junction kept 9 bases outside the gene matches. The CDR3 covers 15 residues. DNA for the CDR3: TGTGCCAGCAGTGTTGCGGTAGCGGGAGTGCATGAGCAGTTCTTC. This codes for CASSVAVAGVHEQFF.

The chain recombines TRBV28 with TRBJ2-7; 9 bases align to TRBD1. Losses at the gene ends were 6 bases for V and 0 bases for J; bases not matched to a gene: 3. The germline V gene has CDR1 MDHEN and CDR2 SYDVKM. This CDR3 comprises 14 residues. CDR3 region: CASRGTGSSYEQYF. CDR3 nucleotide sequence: TGTGCCAGCAGGGGGACAGGGAGCTCCTACGAGCAGTACTTC.

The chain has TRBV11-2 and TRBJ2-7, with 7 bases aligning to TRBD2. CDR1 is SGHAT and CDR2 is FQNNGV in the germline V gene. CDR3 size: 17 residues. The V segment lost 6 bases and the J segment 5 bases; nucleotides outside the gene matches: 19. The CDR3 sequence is CASSRRWGGGLGDEQYF. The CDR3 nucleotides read TGTGCCAGCAGTCGCCGGTGGGGGGGAGGGCTTGGAGACGAGCAGTACTTC.

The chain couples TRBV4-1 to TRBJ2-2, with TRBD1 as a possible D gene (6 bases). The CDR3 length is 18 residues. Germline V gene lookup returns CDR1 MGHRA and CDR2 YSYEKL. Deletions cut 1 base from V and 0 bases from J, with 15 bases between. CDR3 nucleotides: TGCGCCAGCAGCCAAGTCCTCTGGACAGCCGCGAACACCGGGGAGCTGTTTTTT. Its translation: CASSQVLWTAANTGELFF.

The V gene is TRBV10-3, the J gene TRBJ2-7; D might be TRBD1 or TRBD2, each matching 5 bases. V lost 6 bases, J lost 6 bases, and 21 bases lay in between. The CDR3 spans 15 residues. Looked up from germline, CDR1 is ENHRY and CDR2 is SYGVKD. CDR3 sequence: CAISPGPSSRGEQYF. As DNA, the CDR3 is TGTGCCATCAGCCCGGGACCCAGTTCCCGGGGCGAGCAGTACTTC.

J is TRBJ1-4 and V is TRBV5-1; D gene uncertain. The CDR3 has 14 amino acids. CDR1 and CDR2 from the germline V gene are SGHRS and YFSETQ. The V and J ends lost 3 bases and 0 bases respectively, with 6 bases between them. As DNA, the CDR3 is TGCGCCAGCAGCTCTAGACCAACTAATGAAAAACTGTTTTTT. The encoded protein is CASSSRPTNEKLFF.